This T cell receptor beta chain was recovered during a study of human T cells and chemical hapten exposure. Study-level background: Alopecia areata, totalis or universalis was found in mostly female patients. Study findings and constraints: TCRs exceeding a frequency of 1 in 1000 stayed unchanged under DPC sensitization. There was alopecia in the donors, so their immune response may differ from that of healthy people.

TCRdb analysed the RACE reads with MiXCR anew, one entry per CDR3 protein. Among about 100,000 distinct CDR3 sequences listed, roughly 11% were seen once. This clonotype has only a few counts. Its target is not known. Per germline, CDR1 MDHEN and CDR2 SYDVKM. The germline V and J ends were trimmed by 2 bases and 6 bases, with 11 bases remaining between them. This CDR3 is 14 amino acids long. Time point specified: patch test 2, 6 weeks after DPC sensitization. Specified treatment: therapeutic diphenylcyclopropenone sensitization with weekly scalp DPC. Unfractionated whole blood was the source of the extracted total RNA.

The rearrangement joins TRBV28 to TRBJ1-5, with D possibly TRBD1 on 6 matching bases. The input for sequencing was whole blood, taken in connection with sensitization to the hapten diphenylcyclopropenone (DPC). This receptor was obtained from a woman aged 40 to 50 with alopecia areata. Some clones in this sample may be carry-over from other donors' samples. The CDR3 loop is CASSLRGVGQPQHF. Here the CDR3 DNA reads TGTGCCAGCAGTTTAAGGGGGGTGGGTCAGCCCCAGCATTTT.